This T cell receptor beta chain was sequenced for a study of blood T cell repertoires in COVID-19. Trimming at V came to 6 bases and at J to 11 bases, leaving 6 bases not matched to a gene. This CDR3 spans 11 amino acids. This table comes from immunoSEQ multiplex PCR, and its TCRdb copy is limited to in-frame clones, with some not included. The top ten hold about 4.2% of the sample, which has around 130,000 clones, around 86% seen once. The rearrangement links TRBV12-3 or TRBV12-4 to TRBJ1-1; 7 nucleotides align to TRBD1. The receptor was isolated from an elderly woman with acute or convalescent COVID-19. Sequencing was performed on peripheral blood. The CDR3 spells CASSRQGLAFF. The CDR3 coding sequence is TGTGCCAGCAGCCGACAGGGTTTGGCTTTCTTT.